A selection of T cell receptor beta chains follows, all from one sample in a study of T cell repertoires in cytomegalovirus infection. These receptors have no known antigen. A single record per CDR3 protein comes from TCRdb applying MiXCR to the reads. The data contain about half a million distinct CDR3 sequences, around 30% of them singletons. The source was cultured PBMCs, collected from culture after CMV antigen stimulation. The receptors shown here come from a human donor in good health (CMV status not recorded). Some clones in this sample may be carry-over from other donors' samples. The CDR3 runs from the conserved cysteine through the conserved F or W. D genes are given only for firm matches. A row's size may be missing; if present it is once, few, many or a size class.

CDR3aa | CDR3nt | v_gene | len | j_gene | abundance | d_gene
CASSLITGGVYGYTF | TGTGCCAGCAGCCTCATAACAGGGGGGGTCTATGGCTACACCTTC | TRBV7-2 | 15 | TRBJ1-2 | . | TRBD1
CASSYGLAGGPGHEQFF | TGTGCCAGCAGTTACGGACTAGCGGGAGGGCCGGGGCATGAGCAGTTCTTC | TRBV6-6 | 17 | TRBJ2-1 | . | TRBD2
CASSLEGQGAEKLFF | TGTGCCAGCAGCTTAGAAGGACAGGGGGCTGAAAAACTGTTTTTT | TRBV7-2 | 15 | TRBJ1-4 | . | TRBD1
CATTGLPTDTQYF | TGTGCCACCACGGGACTACCGACAGATACGCAGTATTTT | TRBV9 | 13 | TRBJ2-3 | . | TRBD2
CASTYVGRGHNGYTF | TGTGCCAGTACCTATGTGGGCAGGGGGCATAATGGCTACACCTTC | TRBV19 | 15 | TRBJ1-2 | few | TRBD1
CSATGRGGGTEAFF | TGCAGTGCTACGGGGCGGGGTGGGGGCACTGAAGCTTTCTTT | TRBV20-1 | 14 | TRBJ1-1 | . | .
CASSLLGQDTQYF | TGTGCCAGCAGTTTGTTGGGACAAGATACGCAGTATTTT | TRBV12-3/TRBV12-4 | 13 | TRBJ2-3 | . | .
CASSYYRAGSEKLFF | TGTGCCAGCAGTTACTACAGGGCAGGGAGTGAAAAACTGTTTTTT | TRBV6-5 | 15 | TRBJ1-4 | few | .
CASSLGDRGQPQHF | TGTGCCAGCAGCTTAGGGGACAGGGGTCAGCCCCAGCATTTT | TRBV7-2 | 14 | TRBJ1-5 | few | TRBD1
CASSADDRTIWGYTF | TGTGCCAGCAGCGCAGACGACAGAACTATCTGGGGCTACACCTTC | TRBV7-6 | 15 | TRBJ1-2 | few | .